The entry below describes one T cell receptor (beta chain). This entry is derived from a study of blood T cells in healthy people across ages. Overall study context: Template switching retrieved approximately one barcoded beta molecule for each two T cells.

Germline V lookup: CDR1 SGHRS, CDR2 YFSETQ. With 0 bases removed from V and 5 bases from J, the gap between germline ends came to 12 bases. This CDR3 comprises 14 residues. The authors ran a second PCR of roughly 6 to 12 cycles using a sample-barcoded 5' primer and a J-beta primer mix. MiXCR, applied by TCRdb to the 5' RACE reads, yields one record per CDR3 protein. The table shows 1,500,000 or so distinct CDR3 sequences, with 59% occurring only once. This sequence was found in a man between 18 and 29 years old in good health. The rearrangement uses TRBV5-1 and TRBJ2-7, with D possibly TRBD2 on 5 matching bases. Sequenced material: blood. The CDR3, as DNA: TGCGCCAGCAGCTTGGGAGGAGCCGGGAACGAGCAGTACTTC. Protein: CASSLGGAGNEQYF.